The rows below give T cell receptor beta chains drawn from one sample of a study of Ad26.COV2.S vaccination and SARS-CoV-2 variants. Sequenced by immunoSEQ multiplex PCR; TCRdb stores in-frame clones only, minus some. The sample includes 350,000 to 500,000 clones, 90% of them seen just once. The sample here was peripheral blood, taken in a trial of Ad26.COV2.S vaccine versus placebo. These receptors all come from a person between 18 and 65 years old who received the Ad26.COV2.S COVID-19 vaccine or a placebo. CDR3s include the opening cysteine and the closing phenylalanine or tryptophan. A D gene is named only where the DNA matches it firmly. Not all rows give a size; the values are once, few, many and, for expanded clones, a class.

d_gene: NA
v_gene: TRBV11-2
abundance: NA
j_gene: TRBJ2-7
CDR3aa: CASSLRGAAGYEQYF
CDR3nt: TGTGCCAGCAGCCTGCGCGGGGCGGCGGGCTACGAGCAGTACTTC

d_gene: NA
v_gene: TRBV28
abundance: NA
j_gene: TRBJ1-2
CDR3aa: CASSEGQQNYGYTF
CDR3nt: TGTGCCAGCAGTGAAGGACAGCAGAACTATGGCTACACCTTC

d_gene: NA
v_gene: TRBV6-5
abundance: NA
j_gene: TRBJ1-4
CDR3aa: CASSYVSREKLFF
CDR3nt: TGTGCCAGCAGTTACGTGAGTCGCGAAAAACTGTTTTTT

d_gene: NA
v_gene: TRBV5-5
abundance: NA
j_gene: TRBJ2-2
CDR3aa: CASSFRQGTGELFF
CDR3nt: TGTGCCAGCAGCTTTCGGCAGGGTACCGGGGAGCTGTTTTTT

d_gene: NA
v_gene: TRBV9
abundance: NA
j_gene: TRBJ1-6
CDR3aa: CASSLGPLNSPLHF
CDR3nt: TGTGCCAGCAGCCTCGGACCCCTAAATTCACCCCTCCACTTT

d_gene: TRBD1
v_gene: TRBV7-9
abundance: NA
j_gene: TRBJ1-6
CDR3aa: CASSGDRGLEDSPLHF
CDR3nt: TGTGCCAGCAGCGGAGACAGGGGGCTGGAGGATTCACCCCTCCACTTT

d_gene: TRBD2
v_gene: TRBV27
abundance: NA
j_gene: TRBJ2-7
CDR3aa: CASGSGTSASEQYF
CDR3nt: TGTGCCAGCGGATCCGGGACTAGCGCCAGCGAGCAGTACTTC

d_gene: NA
v_gene: TRBV27
abundance: NA
j_gene: TRBJ2-1
CDR3aa: CASRSTGPGNEQFF
CDR3nt: TGTGCCAGCAGGAGTACTGGACCGGGAAATGAGCAGTTCTTC

d_gene: NA
v_gene: TRBV7-9
abundance: NA
j_gene: TRBJ2-1
CDR3aa: CASSLVLPSYNEQFF
CDR3nt: TGTGCCAGCAGCTTAGTCTTGCCCTCCTACAATGAGCAGTTCTTC

d_gene: TRBD1
v_gene: TRBV10-3
abundance: NA
j_gene: TRBJ1-2
CDR3aa: CAITVDRGDGYTF
CDR3nt: TGTGCCATCACAGTGGACAGGGGGGATGGCTACACCTTC

d_gene: NA
v_gene: TRBV15
abundance: NA
j_gene: TRBJ2-1
CDR3aa: CATSRGQATEQFF
CDR3nt: TGTGCCACCAGCAGAGGTCAGGCGACTGAGCAGTTCTTC

d_gene: NA
v_gene: TRBV13
abundance: NA
j_gene: TRBJ2-7
CDR3aa: CASSLGFAGYEQYF
CDR3nt: TGTGCCAGCAGCTTAGGCTTTGCTGGCTACGAGCAGTACTTC

d_gene: NA
v_gene: TRBV9
abundance: NA
j_gene: TRBJ2-2
CDR3aa: CASSVANSNTGELFF
CDR3nt: TGTGCCAGCAGCGTAGCTAATAGTAACACCGGGGAGCTGTTTTTT

d_gene: NA
v_gene: TRBV13
abundance: NA
j_gene: TRBJ1-3
CDR3aa: CASSLVPSGNTIYF
CDR3nt: TGTGCCAGCAGCTTAGTTCCCTCTGGAAACACCATATATTTT

d_gene: NA
v_gene: TRBV19
abundance: NA
j_gene: TRBJ2-1
CDR3aa: CASSMEIAGRSYNEQFF
CDR3nt: TGTGCCAGTAGTATGGAGATTGCAGGCCGCTCCTACAATGAGCAGTTCTTC

d_gene: NA
v_gene: TRBV3-1/TRBV3-2
abundance: NA
j_gene: TRBJ2-7
CDR3aa: CASSQDGRQGGTYEQYF
CDR3nt: TGTGCCAGCAGCCAAGATGGGAGACAGGGAGGGACCTACGAGCAGTACTTC

d_gene: NA
v_gene: TRBV7-3
abundance: NA
j_gene: TRBJ2-7
CDR3aa: CASSLIGSGDYEQYF
CDR3nt: TGTGCCAGCAGCTTAATAGGGTCAGGGGACTACGAGCAGTACTTC

d_gene: NA
v_gene: TRBV29-1
abundance: few
j_gene: TRBJ2-7
CDR3aa: CSVEDGASYEQYF
CDR3nt: TGCAGCGTTGAAGATGGGGCCTCCTACGAGCAGTACTTC

d_gene: NA
v_gene: TRBV7-2
abundance: NA
j_gene: TRBJ2-2
CDR3aa: CASSLVGTETGELFF
CDR3nt: TGTGCCAGCAGCTTAGTTGGCACCGAGACCGGGGAGCTGTTTTTT

d_gene: TRBD1
v_gene: TRBV6-5
abundance: NA
j_gene: TRBJ1-1
CDR3aa: CAIPGQGNTEAFF
CDR3nt: TGTGCCATCCCGGGACAGGGGAACACTGAAGCTTTCTTT

d_gene: NA
v_gene: TRBV29-1
abundance: few
j_gene: TRBJ1-2
CDR3aa: CSVEVENYGYTF
CDR3nt: TGCAGCGTTGAGGTGGAGAACTATGGCTACACCTTC

d_gene: NA
v_gene: TRBV6-6
abundance: NA
j_gene: TRBJ1-4
CDR3aa: CASSYQGSGEKLFF
CDR3nt: TGTGCCAGCAGTTACCAGGGTTCGGGTGAAAAACTGTTTTTT

d_gene: TRBD1
v_gene: TRBV10-3
abundance: NA
j_gene: TRBJ2-5
CDR3aa: CAAGQDQETQYF
CDR3nt: TGTGCCGCGGGACAGGACCAAGAGACCCAGTACTTC

d_gene: NA
v_gene: TRBV30
abundance: NA
j_gene: TRBJ1-2
CDR3aa: CAWSERAAHGYTF
CDR3nt: TGTGCCTGGAGTGAAAGGGCGGCCCATGGCTACACCTTC

d_gene: NA
v_gene: TRBV19
abundance: NA
j_gene: TRBJ2-7
CDR3aa: CASSSQPNLLYEQYF
CDR3nt: TGTGCCAGTAGTTCACAACCCAACCTTCTCTACGAGCAGTACTTC

d_gene: TRBD2
v_gene: TRBV6-5
abundance: NA
j_gene: TRBJ2-2
CDR3aa: CASSSLAGTGELFF
CDR3nt: TGTGCCAGCAGTTCCCTAGCGGGGACCGGGGAGCTGTTTTTT

d_gene: NA
v_gene: TRBV28
abundance: NA
j_gene: TRBJ2-7
CDR3aa: CASSTLMIYEQYF
CDR3nt: TGTGCCAGCTCAACCCTTATGATTTACGAGCAGTACTTC

d_gene: NA
v_gene: TRBV19
abundance: NA
j_gene: TRBJ2-3
CDR3aa: CASSTLATYTDTQYF
CDR3nt: TGTGCCAGTAGTACCCTAGCGACGTACACAGATACGCAGTATTTT

d_gene: TRBD1
v_gene: TRBV4-1
abundance: NA
j_gene: TRBJ1-2
CDR3aa: CASSQTGQAGYGYTF
CDR3nt: TGCGCCAGCAGCCAAACGGGACAGGCGGGCTATGGCTACACCTTC

d_gene: TRBD1
v_gene: TRBV5-6
abundance: NA
j_gene: TRBJ1-5
CDR3aa: CASRRDRGSHQPQHF
CDR3nt: TGTGCCAGCAGACGGGACAGGGGGTCCCATCAGCCCCAGCATTTT

d_gene: NA
v_gene: TRBV6-2/TRBV6-3
abundance: NA
j_gene: TRBJ2-7
CDR3aa: CASSYVRGPRGNEQYF
CDR3nt: TGTGCCAGCAGTTACGTGCGAGGGCCAAGGGGCAACGAGCAGTACTTC

d_gene: NA
v_gene: TRBV28
abundance: NA
j_gene: TRBJ2-4
CDR3aa: CASSLVGLGAKNIQYF
CDR3nt: TGTGCCAGCAGTTTAGTGGGGCTTGGGGCCAAAAACATTCAGTACTTC

d_gene: TRBD1
v_gene: TRBV18
abundance: NA
j_gene: TRBJ2-3
CDR3aa: CASSSTGAKADTQYF
CDR3nt: TGTGCCAGCTCGTCCACAGGGGCGAAGGCGGATACGCAGTATTTT

d_gene: TRBD1
v_gene: TRBV7-9
abundance: NA
j_gene: TRBJ1-1
CDR3aa: CASTPGGVVAEAFF
CDR3nt: TGTGCCAGCACCCCAGGGGGGGTTGTGGCTGAAGCTTTCTTT

d_gene: TRBD1
v_gene: TRBV28
abundance: NA
j_gene: TRBJ1-1
CDR3aa: CASSSAFTGALTEAFF
CDR3nt: TGTGCCAGCAGTTCCGCCTTCACAGGGGCCCTCACTGAAGCTTTCTTT

d_gene: NA
v_gene: TRBV28
abundance: once
j_gene: TRBJ1-2
CDR3aa: CASSRQSYGYTF
CDR3nt: TGTGCCAGCTCGAGACAGAGCTATGGCTACACCTTC

d_gene: TRBD2
v_gene: TRBV4-3
abundance: NA
j_gene: TRBJ2-7
CDR3aa: CASSPAGVGAYEQYF
CDR3nt: TGCGCCAGCAGCCCAGCGGGGGTAGGTGCCTACGAGCAGTACTTC

d_gene: NA
v_gene: TRBV6-1
abundance: NA
j_gene: TRBJ2-7
CDR3aa: CASSEGTIYEQYF
CDR3nt: TGTGCCAGCAGTGAAGGGACAATCTACGAGCAGTACTTC

d_gene: TRBD1
v_gene: TRBV7-9
abundance: NA
j_gene: TRBJ1-5
CDR3aa: CASSRDRGNQPQHF
CDR3nt: TGTGCCAGCAGCCGAGACAGGGGAAATCAGCCCCAGCATTTT

d_gene: NA
v_gene: TRBV29-1
abundance: NA
j_gene: TRBJ2-2
CDR3aa: CSVEGAGMNTGELFF
CDR3nt: TGCAGCGTTGAAGGGGCGGGGATGAACACCGGGGAGCTGTTTTTT

d_gene: NA
v_gene: TRBV9
abundance: NA
j_gene: TRBJ2-3
CDR3aa: CASSVTQQTDTQYF
CDR3nt: TGTGCCAGCAGCGTAACTCAACAAACAGATACGCAGTATTTT

d_gene: NA
v_gene: TRBV5-1
abundance: NA
j_gene: TRBJ2-7
CDR3aa: CASSSEPGRSYEQYF
CDR3nt: TGCGCCAGCAGCTCGGAACCCGGACGGTCCTACGAGCAGTACTTC

d_gene: NA
v_gene: TRBV27
abundance: NA
j_gene: TRBJ2-3
CDR3aa: CASGGRAPTDTQYF
CDR3nt: TGTGCCAGCGGGGGGCGGGCCCCCACAGATACGCAGTATTTT

d_gene: NA
v_gene: TRBV24-1
abundance: NA
j_gene: TRBJ1-5
CDR3aa: CATSDSPGFQPQHF
CDR3nt: TGTGCCACCAGTGATTCGCCTGGATTTCAGCCCCAGCATTTT

d_gene: TRBD2
v_gene: TRBV6-5
abundance: NA
j_gene: TRBJ2-7
CDR3aa: CASRSGTREQYF
CDR3nt: TGTGCCAGCAGAAGCGGGACTCGCGAGCAGTACTTC

d_gene: NA
v_gene: TRBV7-6
abundance: NA
j_gene: TRBJ2-5
CDR3aa: CASSLVFAGQETQYF
CDR3nt: TGTGCCAGCAGCTTAGTGTTTGCGGGGCAAGAGACCCAGTACTTC

d_gene: TRBD2
v_gene: TRBV19
abundance: NA
j_gene: TRBJ2-3
CDR3aa: CASSIGLAGEGDTQYF
CDR3nt: TGTGCCAGTAGTATAGGACTAGCGGGAGAAGGAGATACGCAGTATTTT

d_gene: NA
v_gene: TRBV18
abundance: NA
j_gene: TRBJ2-2
CDR3aa: CASSPEVGGSGGELFF
CDR3nt: TGTGCCAGCTCACCAGAGGTCGGGGGCAGCGGCGGGGAGCTGTTTTTT